The 15 T cell receptor beta chains presented below share a single source sample, sequenced in a study of blood T cell repertoires in COVID-19. The method was immunoSEQ multiplex PCR; TCRdb's version includes in-frame clones alone and lacks a portion of them. The sample yields 200,000 or so clones, over 70% seen once. The sample consisted of peripheral blood. These receptors originate from a man aged 60 to 69 with active or convalescent COVID-19.

This clone was counted only a few times. The CDR3 region is CASSHGTSGRTEQYF. CDR3 nucleotides: TGTGCCAGCAGCCATGGGACTAGCGGGAGGACCGAGCAGTACTTC. V and J are TRBV14 and TRBJ2-7, with 15 nucleotides matching TRBD2. The V segment lost 3 bases and the J segment 6 bases; nucleotides outside the gene matches: 3. Germline CDR1 reads SGHDN; CDR2 reads FVKESK. CDR3 length: 15 residues.

The rearrangement uses TRBV6-5 and TRBJ1-3; 7 bases fit TRBD1. The CDR3 has 15 amino acids. The germline V gene has CDR1 MNHEY and CDR2 SVGAGI. J lost 2 bases, V lost 2 bases, and 3 bases had no gene match. CDR3 protein: CASSYGTGAGNTIYF. Written as DNA, the CDR3 is TGTGCCAGCAGTTACGGCACAGGGGCTGGAAACACCATATATTTT.

In this sample, this clone turned up a few times. This chain links TRBV5-4 with TRBJ2-5, with no clear D. From germline, CDR1 is SGHNT and CDR2 YYREEE (reference sequence). V dropped 1 base and J dropped 5 bases, with 15 bases sitting between them. This CDR3 is built from 15 residues. The CDR3 DNA is TGTGCCAGCAGCTTGACCGGTAGCCCGGAGGAGACCCAGTACTTC. Residues: CASSLTGSPEETQYF. Full variable domain (missing parts from reference TRBV5-4 and TRBJ2-5): ETGVTQSPTHLIKTRGQQVTLRCSSQSGHNTVSWYQQALGQGPQFIFQYYREEENGRGNFPPRFSGLQFPNYSSELNVNALELDDSALYLCASSLTGSPEETQYFGPGTRLLVL.

About this clone: Different DNA sequences within this sample yield the same CDR3. The chain has TRBV18 and TRBJ1-1; D gene ambiguous. The ends were cut back, 3 bases at V and 5 bases at J, with 10 bases in the middle. Germline V CDR1 and CDR2: KGHSH, LQKENI. This CDR3 region has 13 residues. DNA for the CDR3: TGTGCCAGCTCACCGGGGAGAGGGACTGAAGCTTTCTTT. Translated: CASSPGRGTEAFF.

This chain connects TRBV14 to TRBJ2-2; 7 nucleotides match TRBD1. This CDR3 contains 13 residues. Germline CDR1 and CDR2: SGHDN and FVKESK. V trimming: 5 bases; J trimming: 9 bases; junction bases outside the gene matches: 6. The CDR3 region is CASSATGARELFF. The CDR3 nucleotides are TGTGCCAGCAGCGCAACAGGGGCCCGGGAGCTGTTTTTT.

CDR3 in amino acids: CASSLGPLRGGDTGELFF. CDR3 coding DNA: TGTGCCAGCAGCTTAGGACCCCTGCGGGGGGGGGACACCGGGGAGCTGTTTTTT. The V gene is TRBV7-6, the J gene TRBJ2-2, with 9 positions matching TRBD2. V lost 1 base to trimming and J lost 3 bases; unmatched junction nucleotides: 9. Germline CDR1 SGHVS, CDR2 FNYEAQ. The CDR3 loop spans 18 amino acids. The variable domain in full, with the rest retrieved from reference TRBV7-6 and TRBJ2-2, is GAGVSQSPRYKVTKRGQDVALRCDPISGHVSLYWYRQALGQGPEFLTYFNYEAQQDKSGLPNDRFSAERPEGSISTLTIQRTEQRDSAMYRCASSLGPLRGGDTGELFFGEGSRLTVL.

The chain employs TRBV19 and TRBJ2-4; 8 bases fit TRBD2. V was pared by 6 bases and J by 0 bases, with 10 bases of the junction left unmatched. The CDR3 loop spans 17 amino acids. The germline V gene has CDR1 LNHDA and CDR2 SQIVND (reference sequence). In DNA form, the CDR3 reads TGTGCCAGTAGCCGTAGCGGGACGGGACTAGCCAAAAACATTCAGTACTTC. Protein product: CASSRSGTGLAKNIQYF.

This clone was found a few times. The chain recombines TRBV20-1 with TRBJ1-2; D remains unclear. This CDR3 contains 9 residues. V was trimmed by 6 bases and J by 6 bases, leaving 5 bases between them. Germline CDR1 and CDR2: DFQATT and SNEGSKA (reference sequence). This CDR3 reads CSASDGYTF. CDR3 sequence (DNA): TGCAGTGCCTCTGATGGCTACACCTTC.

The chain couples TRBV15 to TRBJ2-3; D is perhaps TRBD2 (5 bases). The CDR3 has 16 amino acids. V lost 1 base and J lost 6, with 17 bases in between. Germline V lookup: CDR1 LNHNV, CDR2 YYDKDF (reference sequence). The CDR3 nucleotides read TGTGCCACCAGCAGAGTTGGCGCTAGCACTATGGATACGCAGTATTTT. This translates into CATSRVGASTMDTQYF.

In DNA form, the CDR3 reads TGTGCCAGCAGCTCCCTTTCGGGCACAGATACGCAGTATTTT. It specifies CASSSLSGTDTQYF. The chain employs TRBV5-6 and TRBJ2-3; D is undetermined. V shed 3 bases and J shed 1 base, with 9 bases lying between them. This CDR3 region has 14 residues. Germline V gives CDR1 SGHDT, CDR2 YYEEEE.

CDR3 sequence (DNA): TGCGCCAGCAGCTCGGGGGACAGCCCCACGGCTTTCTTT. Residues: CASSSGDSPTAFF. The rearrangement joins TRBV5-1 to TRBJ1-1, with 7 bases that match TRBD1. Looked up from germline, CDR1 is SGHRS and CDR2 is YFSETQ. The V segment lost 3 bases and the J segment 11 bases; nucleotides outside the gene matches: 10. This CDR3 spans 13 amino acids.

The CDR3 sequence is CASSFGPDEQYF. Here the CDR3 DNA reads TGTGCCAGCAGTTTTGGGCCGGACGAGCAGTACTTC. The chain combines TRBV3-1 (or the pseudogene TRBV3-2) with TRBJ2-7, with no clear D. Germline loops: CDR1 LGHDT, CDR2 YNNKEL (reference sequence). The CDR3 is 12 amino acids. V dropped 6 bases and J dropped 5 bases, with 11 bases sitting between them.

This clone came up a few times. The rearrangement uses TRBV7-9 and TRBJ1-1; TRBD1 is a possible D gene (6 bases). This CDR3 contains 15 residues. CDR1 is SEHNR and CDR2 is FQNEAQ in the germline V gene (reference sequence). The V gene lost 0 bases and the J gene lost 5 bases, with 13 bases spanning the gap. CDR3 sequence reads: CASSLASGGTTEAFF. In DNA, the CDR3 is TGTGCCAGCAGCTTAGCTAGCGGGGGCACGACTGAAGCTTTCTTT.

This clone showed up just a few times. The chain joins TRBV14 to TRBJ1-1; D perhaps matches TRBD1 (5 bases). V was pared by 0 bases and J by 6 bases, with 11 bases between. The germline gives CDR1 SGHDN, CDR2 FVKESK. The length of the CDR3 is 14 residues. The CDR3 loop is CASSQEWGRAEAFF. In DNA form, the CDR3 reads TGTGCCAGCAGCCAAGAGTGGGGGAGGGCTGAAGCTTTCTTT.

This clone appeared a single time. The genes are TRBV10-3 and TRBJ2-1, with TRBD2 as a possible D gene (6 bases). With 3 bases removed from V and 9 bases from J, the gap between germline ends came to 15 bases. This CDR3 contains 14 residues. CDR1 is ENHRY and CDR2 is SYGVKD in the germline V gene. For the CDR3, the DNA is TGTGCCATCAGTGACGTGACTAGTGGGGGTGAGCAGTTCTTC. This gives the protein CAISDVTSGGEQFF.